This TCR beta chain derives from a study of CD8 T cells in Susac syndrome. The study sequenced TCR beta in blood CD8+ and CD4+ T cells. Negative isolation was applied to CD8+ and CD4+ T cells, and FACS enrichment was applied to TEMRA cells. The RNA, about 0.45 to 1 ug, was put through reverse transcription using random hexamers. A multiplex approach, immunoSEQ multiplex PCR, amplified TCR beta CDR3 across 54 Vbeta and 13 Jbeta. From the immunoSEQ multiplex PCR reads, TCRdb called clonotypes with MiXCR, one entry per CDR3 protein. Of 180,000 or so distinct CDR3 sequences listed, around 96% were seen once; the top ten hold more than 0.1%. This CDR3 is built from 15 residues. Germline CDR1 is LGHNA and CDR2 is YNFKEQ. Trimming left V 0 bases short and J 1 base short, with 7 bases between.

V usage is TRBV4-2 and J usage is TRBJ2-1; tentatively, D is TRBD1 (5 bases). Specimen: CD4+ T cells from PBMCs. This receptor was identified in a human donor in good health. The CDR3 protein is CASSQDPGSYNEQFF. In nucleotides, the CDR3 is TGTGCCAGCAGCCAAGATCCAGGGTCCTACAATGAGCAGTTCTTC.